This entry describes one TCR beta chain. The antigen is undetermined. These data come from a study of OX40 agonist ivuxolimab in advanced cancers. For the study at large: As their treatment, patients were administered ivuxolimab, an agonistic anti-OX40 (CD134) antibody.

The repertoire was sequenced with immunoSEQ multiplex PCR; TCRdb's copy has only in-frame clones and lacks some. The repertoire holds more than 100,000 clones, with 80% to 90% as singletons. Study-wide results and caveats: In the 0.1-3.0 mg/kg groups, partial responders showed among the lowest expansion. Among the nonresponders, some also had low normalized T-cell clonal expansion. More expanded clones were found, on average, in CD8+ than in CD4+ T cells.

The sequence came from an adult with an advanced solid tumor such as melanoma, head and neck, liver or kidney cancer. The source material was CD4+ or CD8+ T cells sorted from blood, sampled in a trial of the OX40 agonist ivuxolimab.

CDR3: CASSRGTGITYEQYF. Written as DNA, the CDR3 is TGTGCCAGCAGCCGAGGGACAGGGATAACCTACGAGCAGTACTTC. The chain is built from TRBV28 and TRBJ2-7, with 9 bases lining up with TRBD1. J was trimmed by 2 bases and V by 6 bases; bases with no gene match: 8. Germline V lookup: CDR1 MDHEN, CDR2 SYDVKM. The CDR3 extends over 15 amino acids.